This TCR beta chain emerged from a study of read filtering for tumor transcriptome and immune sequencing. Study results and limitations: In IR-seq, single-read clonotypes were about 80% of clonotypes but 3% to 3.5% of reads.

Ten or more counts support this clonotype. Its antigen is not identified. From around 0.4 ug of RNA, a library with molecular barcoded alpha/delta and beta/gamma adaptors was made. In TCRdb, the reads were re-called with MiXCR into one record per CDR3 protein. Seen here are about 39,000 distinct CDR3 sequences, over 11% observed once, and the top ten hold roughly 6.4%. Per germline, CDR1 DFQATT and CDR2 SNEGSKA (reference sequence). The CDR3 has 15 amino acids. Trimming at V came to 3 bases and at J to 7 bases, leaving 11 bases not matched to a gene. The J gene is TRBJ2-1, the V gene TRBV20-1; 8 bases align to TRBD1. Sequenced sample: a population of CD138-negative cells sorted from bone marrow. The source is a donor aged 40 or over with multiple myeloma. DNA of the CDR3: TGCAGTGCTAGTAGTATCCAGGGGGCAAGGAATGAGCAGTTCTTC. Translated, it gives CSASSIQGARNEQFF.